This TCR beta chain is from a study of T-cell reconstitution after alpha-beta-depleted transplantation in children. Study observations and caveats: There were some patients whose high TCRbeta diversity at day 60 came from surviving recipient T cells and thymic progenitors. T-cell counts and diversity at one year post-transplant came mainly from newly produced T cells. Expanded clones from the graft, numbering several hundred, reportedly supplied alpha-beta T cells about two months after transplant.

On this clonotype: Its antigen is currently unknown.

Germline CDR1 SGHRS, CDR2 YFSETQ. The germline V and J ends were trimmed by 4 bases and 4 bases, with 18 bases remaining between them. The CDR3 covers 16 residues. For TCRbeta, the library was prepared with unique molecular identifiers. Via MiXCR, TCRdb re-called the PCR reads, giving one row per CDR3 protein. Found here are 500,000 to 750,000 distinct CDR3 sequences, 10% to 15% of them singletons; the top ten hold 2.2%. Sample: PBMCs, mostly from graft donor cells, taken 360 days after TCRalphabeta/CD19-depleted stem cell transplant. The chain couples TRBV5-1 to TRBJ2-1, with D maybe TRBD2 (6 bases). The sequence came from a male patient aged 10 to 17 who had a stem cell transplant for acute myeloid leukemia, so the T cells may come from the graft donor. As DNA, the CDR3 is TGCGCCAGCAGCACCAAAACTAGCTCTCTTTACAATGAGCAGTTCTTC. Translation gives CASSTKTSSLYNEQFF.